The count of the clone carrying this T cell receptor beta chain is one. These data belong to a study of blood T cell repertoires in COVID-19. Study details: COVID-19 samples from acute and convalescent phases originated in the United States, Italy and Spain. The analysed material was cDNA or gDNA that came from T cells, B-cell-depleted T cells, or PBMCs.

The CDR3 loop spans 13 amino acids. Germline V CDR1 and CDR2: SGHTA, FQGNSA. V was pared by 5 bases and J by 6 bases, with 6 bases of the junction left unmatched. This table comes from immunoSEQ multiplex PCR, and its TCRdb copy is limited to in-frame clones, with some not included. The sample lists about 480,000 clones; nearly 90% were seen once. Sequenced material: PBMCs or T cells enriched from blood (not recorded which). The TCR originated in a woman in her late teens or twenties with acute COVID-19. The rearrangement joins TRBV7-2 to TRBJ1-2; 7 bases fit TRBD1. The CDR3 DNA sequence: TGTGCCAGCAGCCCCGGGACAGAGAATGGCTACACCTTC. Protein product: CASSPGTENGYTF.